These 15 T cell receptor beta chains share one sample of origin, sequenced in a study of blood T cells in healthy people across ages. A sample-barcoded 5' primer and a J-beta primer mix were used in a second PCR of roughly 6 to 11 cycles. TCRdb recomputed calls from the 5' RACE reads with MiXCR, one row per CDR3 protein. There are about 1.7 million distinct CDR3 sequences in the sample; roughly 27% occur only once, and 7.7% lies in the top ten. The source material was blood. Source of these receptors: a woman in her 30s in good health.

This clonotype was found a few times. The genes are TRBV29-1 and TRBJ1-4; 10 positions match TRBD1. Per the germline V gene, CDR1 is SQVTM and CDR2 is ANQGSEA. The V and J ends lost 4 bases and 8 bases, in that order; junction bases with no gene match: 7. The CDR3 extends over 14 amino acids. CDR3 in DNA: TGCAGCGTTGGCTTTCGGACAGGGGGGGAAAAACTGTTTTTT. Its translation: CSVGFRTGGEKLFF.

As concerns this clonotype: A much bigger clone sits one base away, suggesting this may be a read error. This chain links TRBV5-1 with TRBJ2-7; TRBD1 might be the D (7 bases). The germline V gene encodes CDR1 SGHRS and CDR2 YFSETQ. V lost 0 bases to trimming and J lost 7 bases, with 14 bases between them. The CDR3 extends over 14 amino acids. The CDR3 DNA sequence: TGCGCCAGCAGCTTGGTCTCAGGGGGGAATGAGCAGTACTTC. Residues: CASSLVSGGNEQYF.

J is TRBJ1-3 and V is TRBV9, with D perhaps matching TRBD1 (6 bases). The CDR3 contains 16 residues. V lost 4 bases and J 0 bases, leaving 14 bases between the germline ends. Germline assignment: CDR1 SGDLS and CDR2 YYNGEE. Here the CDR3 reads CASSPLQGNSGNTIYF. CDR3 sequence (DNA): TGTGCCAGCAGCCCCTTACAGGGTAACTCTGGAAACACCATATATTTT.

This sequence joins TRBV6-1 and TRBJ2-7; D tentatively fits TRBD1 or TRBD2 (5 bases each). In germline, CDR1 is MNHNS, CDR2 SASEGT. This CDR3 spans 16 amino acids. Trimming pared 3 bases from V and 0 bases from J, leaving 15 bases between. CDR3 DNA sequence: TGTGCCAGCAGTGACTTGGGTGGGACCTCCTCCTACGAGCAGTACTTC. This gives the protein CASSDLGGTSSYEQYF.

At least ten counts were recorded for this clonotype. This chain links TRBV9 with TRBJ2-1; the match to TRBD1 covers 9 bases. V trimming: 4 bases; J trimming: 4 bases; junction bases outside the gene matches: 6. Germline-derived CDR1 and CDR2 are SGDLS and YYNGEE. The CDR3 has 15 amino acids. The CDR3 coding sequence is TGTGCCAGCAGCAAGGGGGACAGGGCTTACAATGAGCAGTTCTTC. It encodes CASSKGDRAYNEQFF.

This rearrangement joins TRBV7-9 to TRBJ2-2; the D gene is possibly TRBD2 (5 bases). CDR3 length: 18 residues. The germline V gene encodes CDR1 SEHNR and CDR2 FQNEAQ (reference sequence). The V gene lost 5 bases and the J gene lost 6 bases, with 25 bases spanning the gap. The chain's CDR3 is CASSPGSGPVGEAGELFF. The CDR3 DNA reads TGTGCCAGCAGCCCTGGGAGTGGGCCCGTCGGTGAGGCCGGGGAGCTGTTTTTT. The whole variable domain, remainder taken from reference TRBV7-9 and TRBJ2-2, is DTGVSQNPRHKITKRGQNVTFRCDPISEHNRLYWYRQTLGQGPEFLTYFQNEAQLEKSRLLSDRFSAERPKGSFSTLEIQRTEQGDSAMYLCASSPGSGPVGEAGELFFGEGSRLTVL.

V usage is TRBV7-2 and J usage is TRBJ1-1, with D uncertain. The V and J ends lost 1 base and 0 bases respectively, with 9 bases between them. CDR1 is SGHTA and CDR2 is FQGNSA in the germline V gene. There are 15 residues in the CDR3. CDR3 region: CASSLVGSVNTEAFF. The DNA for the CDR3 is TGTGCCAGCAGCTTAGTCGGTTCGGTGAACACTGAAGCTTTCTTT. Based on the CDR3 plus reference TRBV7-2 and TRBJ1-1, the full variable domain is GAGVSQSPSNKVTEKGKDVELRCDPISGHTALYWYRQSLGQGLEFLIYFQGNSAPDKSGLPSDRFSAERTGGSVSTLTIQRTQQEDSAVYLCASSLVGSVNTEAFFGQGTRLTVV.

A few counts support this clonotype. The rearrangement links TRBV10-2 to TRBJ1-2; 9 bases match TRBD1. Germline V gives CDR1 WSHSY, CDR2 SAAADI. V gave up 3 bases and J gave up 4 bases; unmatched junction bases: 9. The CDR3 consists of 16 residues. This chain's CDR3 is CASSESPPTGGYGYTF. The DNA for the CDR3 is TGCGCCAGCAGTGAAAGTCCGCCGACAGGGGGCTATGGCTACACCTTC.

The V and J genes are TRBV30 and TRBJ1-1; D is ambiguous. This CDR3 region has 13 residues. With 4 bases removed from V and 5 bases from J, the gap between germline ends came to 14 bases. Germline V CDR1 and CDR2: GTSNPN, SVGIG (reference sequence). The CDR3 loop is CAWITVEGTEAFF. The CDR3 bases are TGTGCCTGGATTACTGTGGAAGGGACTGAAGCTTTCTTT.

The rearrangement joins TRBV6-4 to TRBJ1-2, with a possible D match to TRBD1 (5 bases). Germline CDR1 reads MRHNA; CDR2 reads SNTAGT. CDR3 length: 13 amino acids. Trimming pared 8 bases from V and 4 bases from J, leaving 14 bases between. The CDR3 nucleotides are TGTGCCAGCGGGGACTATAGGCCCTATGGCTACACCTTC. This sequence encodes CASGDYRPYGYTF.

This clonotype appeared a single time. A read error may explain this, as a much larger clone is one base away. The chain combines TRBV11-2 with TRBJ2-3; the D is unclear. The CDR3 is 13 amino acids. CDR1 and CDR2 (germline): SGHAT, FQNNGV. The ends were cut back, 5 bases at V and 4 bases at J, with 10 bases in the middle. The CDR3 here is CASSPIRADTQYF. The CDR3 nucleotides read TGTGCCAGCAGCCCCATTCGGGCAGATACGCAGTATTTT.

This clonotype was recorded at least ten times. The chain carries TRBV4-1 and TRBJ2-1; the D gene could be TRBD1 or TRBD2 (5 bases each). The CDR3 loop spans 16 amino acids. V shed 0 bases and J shed 6 bases, with 15 bases lying between them. Germline-derived CDR1 and CDR2 are MGHRA and YSYEKL. CDR3 region: CASSQDSGSSGNEQFF. CDR3 DNA sequence: TGCGCCAGCAGCCAAGATTCAGGGAGTTCGGGCAATGAGCAGTTCTTC.

This clonotype was observed a handful of times. V and J are TRBV10-3 and TRBJ2-1, with D perhaps matching TRBD2 (6 bases). The V gene's germline CDR1 is ENHRY and CDR2 SYGVKD. This CDR3 spans 13 amino acids. Trimming took off 10 bases at V and 1 base at J, with 11 bases between the two ends. This CDR3 reads CANGAGSYNEQFF. CDR3 in DNA: TGTGCCAACGGGGCGGGATCCTACAATGAGCAGTTCTTC.

This rearrangement joins TRBV3-1 to TRBJ2-7; 13 bases agree with TRBD2. Germline V gives CDR1 LGHDT, CDR2 YNNKEL (reference sequence). The length of the CDR3 is 16 residues. V gave up 6 bases and J gave up 2 bases; unmatched junction bases: 7. CDR3 protein: CASRGLAGPRPYEQYF. CDR3 nucleotide sequence: TGTGCCAGCAGGGGACTAGCGGGGCCTCGACCCTACGAGCAGTACTTC.

The chain couples TRBV7-9 to TRBJ2-7; 9 bases align to TRBD1. The trim removed 4 bases at V and 7 bases at J, leaving 14 bases unmatched. Germline-derived CDR1 and CDR2 are SEHNR and FQNEAQ (reference sequence). The CDR3 extends over 16 amino acids. The CDR3 coding sequence is TGTGCCAGCAGCTCCCTCCTCCGACAGGGGGGATATGAGCAGTACTTC. This translates into CASSSLLRQGGYEQYF. Full variable domain (rest looked up from reference TRBV7-9 and TRBJ2-7): DTGVSQNPRHKITKRGQNVTFRCDPISEHNRLYWYRQTLGQGPEFLTYFQNEAQLEKSRLLSDRFSAERPKGSFSTLEIQRTEQGDSAMYLCASSSLLRQGGYEQYFGPGTRLTVT.